Listed below are T cell receptor beta chains from one sample, sequenced in a study of PD-1 blockade in mismatch repair-deficient tumors. Sequencing was performed with immunoSEQ multiplex PCR; in TCRdb, only in-frame clones are kept and a portion is missing. The sample lists approximately 38,000 clones, around 79% seen once, with roughly 23% in the top ten. This specimen consisted of peripheral blood, obtained 4 weeks after starting pembrolizumab. The source of these receptors is an adult with mismatch repair-deficient cancer. CDR3s include the opening cysteine and the closing phenylalanine or tryptophan. Fields, in order: V gene, clone size, D gene, J gene, CDR3 protein, CDR3 DNA. The D gene is left open where the match is weak. The size field is filled for only some rows; it gives once, few, many or a size class.

v_gene: TRBV19
abundance: -
d_gene: -
j_gene: TRBJ1-5
CDR3aa: CASSIGQGFNQPQHF
CDR3nt: TGTGCCAGTAGTATCGGCCAGGGGTTCAATCAGCCCCAGCATTTT

v_gene: TRBV15
abundance: -
d_gene: -
j_gene: TRBJ2-5
CDR3aa: CATSRQGGGETQYF
CDR3nt: TGTGCCACCAGCAGACAGGGTGGGGGAGAGACCCAGTACTTC

v_gene: TRBV4-1
abundance: once
d_gene: TRBD2
j_gene: TRBJ2-7
CDR3aa: CASSHPNKMTSGMGEQYF
CDR3nt: TGCGCCAGCAGCCACCCGAATAAAATGACTAGCGGGATGGGTGAGCAGTACTTC

v_gene: TRBV21-1
abundance: few
d_gene: -
j_gene: TRBJ2-1
CDR3aa: CASSKGERGTGGHNEQFF
CDR3nt: TGTGCCAGCAGCAAAGGTGAGAGGGGGACAGGGGGCCACAATGAGCAGTTCTTC

v_gene: TRBV28
abundance: -
d_gene: -
j_gene: TRBJ1-4
CDR3aa: CASSPRGGHEKLFF
CDR3nt: TGTGCCAGCAGCCCCCGGGGGGGCCATGAAAAACTGTTTTTT

v_gene: TRBV2
abundance: -
d_gene: -
j_gene: TRBJ2-1
CDR3aa: CASSLRLWSLGYNEQFF
CDR3nt: TGTGCCAGCAGTCTCAGGTTGTGGTCCCTCGGCTACAATGAGCAGTTCTTC

v_gene: TRBV7-2
abundance: -
d_gene: -
j_gene: TRBJ2-5
CDR3aa: CASSSPGLGETQYF
CDR3nt: TGTGCCAGCAGTAGTCCGGGACTGGGAGAGACCCAGTACTTC

v_gene: TRBV11-1
abundance: few
d_gene: TRBD2
j_gene: TRBJ2-2
CDR3aa: CASSPGGWQMNTGELFF
CDR3nt: TGTGCCAGCAGCCCGGGAGGGTGGCAGATGAACACCGGGGAGCTGTTTTTT

v_gene: TRBV19
abundance: -
d_gene: -
j_gene: TRBJ1-2
CDR3aa: CASSIMVFGDGYTF
CDR3nt: TGTGCCAGTAGTATCATGGTGTTCGGGGATGGCTACACCTTC

v_gene: TRBV7-9
abundance: -
d_gene: -
j_gene: TRBJ2-2
CDR3aa: CASNPSANTGELFF
CDR3nt: TGTGCCAGCAATCCTAGCGCGAACACCGGGGAGCTGTTTTTT

v_gene: TRBV4-1
abundance: -
d_gene: TRBD1
j_gene: TRBJ1-5
CDR3aa: CASSLRTGVSNQPQHF
CDR3nt: TGCGCCAGCAGCTTACGGACAGGGGTGTCCAATCAGCCCCAGCATTTT

v_gene: TRBV2
abundance: -
d_gene: -
j_gene: TRBJ2-3
CDR3aa: CASSALDTQYF
CDR3nt: TGTGCCAGCAGTGCACTGGATACGCAGTATTTT

v_gene: TRBV14
abundance: -
d_gene: -
j_gene: TRBJ2-7
CDR3aa: CASSPDTPTYEQYF
CDR3nt: TGTGCCAGCAGCCCGGACACCCCTACCTACGAGCAGTACTTC

v_gene: TRBV5-6
abundance: -
d_gene: -
j_gene: TRBJ2-1
CDR3aa: CASSLTREQFF
CDR3nt: TGTGCCAGCAGCTTAACCCGGGAGCAGTTCTTC

v_gene: TRBV9
abundance: -
d_gene: TRBD2
j_gene: TRBJ2-7
CDR3aa: CASSGGGGRVYEQYF
CDR3nt: TGTGCCAGCAGCGGCGGGGGGGGGCGAGTCTACGAGCAGTACTTC